This T cell receptor beta chain was sequenced in a study (dated by TCRdb to about 2015). About the full investigation: The study tested whether tumor-infiltrating Tregs in breast cancer are recruited from blood Tregs or converted in situ from other CD4+ T cell subsets. Broad study findings and their caveats: In terms of TCR gene usage, tumor memory CD4+ T cells clustered together with blood and lymph node memory CD4+ cells, as well as with lymph node naive CD4+ cells. The greatest overlap of tumor-infiltrating Treg TCR alpha and beta sequences was with tumor naive CD4+ T cells, followed next by blood naive CD4+ T cells. The larger-cohort validation was restricted to a single TCR beta V-J rearrangement rather than whole repertoires.

Amplification of full-length TCR variable regions was done by 5' RACE PCR using constant-region reverse primers, and this step was followed by semi-nested PCR with Nested Universal Primer A. The ReliaPrep RNA Cell Miniprep System was used to extract total RNA, which was then reverse transcribed into 5'RACE-ready cDNA with the SMARTer RACE 5'/3' Kit. An Illumina MiSeq was used to sequence the full-length TCR alpha and beta libraries, which had been barcoded with multiplex adaptors. As for how the authors treated the data: For each of nine subset-tissue groups, sequencing data from the five patients were combined, and the groups were compared by unsupervised clustering of TCR gene usage. The Morisita-Horn index, with shared sequences weighted by their contribution to each repertoire, was used to calculate repertoire similarity. TCRdb handled the public reads itself, with Q25 trimming in fastp and clone calling in MiXCR, and kept productive beta chains. Rows merge per CDR3 protein into single entries with the most common DNA and genes. In this record, the V and J calls reflect TCRdb's handling and not the investigators' own analysis. The sample table records approximately 50,000 distinct CDR3 sequences; around 21% of these occur just once. Around 3.2% of the sample is taken by the ten largest.

This clonotype has just a few counts. Its cognate antigen has yet to be identified. No much larger clone is present one base from it, and per-base qualities are unavailable. Cells that were CD4+CD25+CD127-/low were the ones isolated as Tregs. Tregs, naive and memory CD4+ T cells from tumor, blood and ipsilateral draining lymph nodes of about 5 breast cancer patients underwent full-length TCR alpha and beta sequencing. Tumor tissue and lymph nodes obtained from ipsilateral axillary dissection were perfused with PBS, minced and then digested with collagenase I and hyaluronidase. FACS confirmed that the sorted cell populations were more than 90% pure. The germline V gene gives CDR1 as SGHVS and CDR2 as FNYEAQ. V is pared back by 2 bases and J by 0 bases, with 12 bases lying between the germline termini. The CDR3 spans 16 residues, from the cysteine through the phenylalanine. Only CDR3 DNA remains: 48 bases, in frame from the first base.

Rearrangement joined TRBV7-6 to TRBJ2-3; no D gene can be assigned with confidence. The clonotype was recovered from a female donor with breast cancer. The source material was tumor-infiltrating Tregs sorted from the breast tumor. The nucleotides are TGTGCCAGCAGCTTAAAGTCGTCAGCTAGCACAGATACGCAGTATTTT. It encodes CASSLKSSASTDTQYF. Here the CDR3 is joined to the reference TRBV7-6 and TRBJ2-3 genes, and the full variable domain is: GAGVSQSPRYKVTKRGQDVALRCDPISGHVSLYWYRQALGQGPEFLTYFNYEAQQDKSGLPNDRFSAERPEGSISTLTIQRTEQRDSAMYRCASSLKSSASTDTQYFGPGTRLTVL.